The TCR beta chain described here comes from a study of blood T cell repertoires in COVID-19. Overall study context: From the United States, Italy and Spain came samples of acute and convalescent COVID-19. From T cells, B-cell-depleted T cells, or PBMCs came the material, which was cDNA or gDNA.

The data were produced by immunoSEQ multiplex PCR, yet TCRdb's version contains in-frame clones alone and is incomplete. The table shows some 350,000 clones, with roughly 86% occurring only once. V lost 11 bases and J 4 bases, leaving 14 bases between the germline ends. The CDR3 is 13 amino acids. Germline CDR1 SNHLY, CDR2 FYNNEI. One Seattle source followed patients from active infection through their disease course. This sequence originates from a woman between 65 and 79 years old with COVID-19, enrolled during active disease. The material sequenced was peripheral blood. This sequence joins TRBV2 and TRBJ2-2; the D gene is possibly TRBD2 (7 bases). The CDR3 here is CAWRGGPTGELFF. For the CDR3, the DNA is TGTGCCTGGAGGGGGGGACCCACCGGGGAGCTGTTTTTT.